The 22 T cell receptor beta chains in this list originate from one sample, sequenced in a study of cytomegalovirus exposure and HLA in healthy donors. Primers: 60 Vbeta forward and 13 Jbeta reverse. Assay: immunoSEQ multiplex PCR; the TCRdb copy retains only in-frame clones and omits some. The sample includes 130,000 to 150,000 clones, about 72% of them seen just once. The sequenced sample was PBMCs. Every receptor here comes from a man aged 55 to 69 in good health and CMV-seronegative.

The chain couples TRBV6-5 to TRBJ2-1; the D gene is possibly TRBD1 (5 bases). V dropped 4 bases and J dropped 2 bases, with 9 bases sitting between them. CDR1 and CDR2 from the germline V gene are MNHEY and SVGAGI. This CDR3 is 14 amino acids long. CDR3 coding DNA: TGTGCCAGCAGTTCAGGGTCCCCCTACAATGAGCAGTTCTTC. Protein product: CASSSGSPYNEQFF.

CDR3 region: CASSEGAYGDYGYTF. The CDR3 bases are TGTGCCAGCAGTGAAGGAGCGTATGGAGATTATGGCTACACCTTC. The chain uses TRBV6-1 and TRBJ1-2; D call uncertain. The CDR3 has 15 amino acids. CDR1 and CDR2 (germline): MNHNS, SASEGT. The V end lost 1 base, the J end lost 5 bases, and 14 bases lay between the germline ends.

The rearrangement joins TRBV15 to TRBJ2-4, with 10 bases matching TRBD2. Germline V gene sequence: CDR1 LNHNV, CDR2 YYDKDF (reference sequence). The V segment lost 1 base and the J segment 3 bases; nucleotides outside the gene matches: 15. This CDR3 spans 20 amino acids. Here the CDR3 reads CATSRALSASGSGSKNIQYF. The CDR3, as DNA: TGTGCCACCAGCAGAGCCCTAAGTGCTAGCGGGAGTGGGAGCAAAAACATTCAGTACTTC.

The chain has TRBV9 and TRBJ2-5; perhaps TRBD1 as D (6 bases). The J call may be in error: the DNA end matches TRBJ2-7 better. Germline V gene sequence: CDR1 SGDLS, CDR2 YYNGEE. The CDR3 has 15 amino acids. The CDR3 DNA is TGTGCCAGCAGCGTGGGGGCCGGGGCCAGTTACGAGCAGTACTTC. The encoded protein is CASSVGAGASYEQYF.

This clone turned up a few times. This sequence joins TRBV7-8 and TRBJ1-2; 7 bases map to TRBD1. The CDR3 runs 17 residues. V lost 4 bases to trimming and J lost 2 bases; unmatched junction nucleotides: 13. In germline, CDR1 is SGHVS, CDR2 FQNEAQ. The CDR3 DNA is TGTGCCAGCAGCTCAACTCGGGACAGCACAAGCAACTATGGCTACACCTTC. It translates to CASSSTRDSTSNYGYTF.

This chain connects TRBV6-5 to TRBJ1-1, with D uncertain. The CDR3 length is 15 residues. The V gene lost 0 bases and the J gene lost 4 bases, with 12 bases spanning the gap. Per germline, CDR1 MNHEY and CDR2 SVGAGI. The CDR3 DNA follows: TGTGCCAGCAGTTACTCGAGTTTGAGTCTCACTGAAGCTTTCTTT. Translation: CASSYSSLSLTEAFF.

In this sample, this clone turned up a few times. This rearrangement joins TRBV6-6 to TRBJ1-1; D is possibly TRBD1 (5 bases). Trimming removed 7 bases at V and 1 base at J, with 13 bases between. Per the germline V gene, CDR1 is MNHNY and CDR2 is SVGAGI (reference sequence). This CDR3 comprises 14 residues. The CDR3 coding sequence is TGTGCCAGCACCCCAGTCCAGGGGAACACTGAAGCTTTCTTT. This sequence encodes CASTPVQGNTEAFF.

The chain uses TRBV27 and TRBJ1-2; 7 nucleotides match TRBD1. Germline CDR1 MNHEY, CDR2 SMNVEV (reference sequence). The ends lost 5 bases at V and 6 bases at J; junction bases unmatched: 9. The CDR3 is 14 amino acids. The DNA of the CDR3 is TGTGCCAGCAGTGGGTCGACAGGGTTCGATGGCTACACCTTC. Amino acids: CASSGSTGFDGYTF.

The chain joins TRBV5-1 to TRBJ2-7, with 8 bases lining up with TRBD2. Germline values: CDR1 SGHRS, CDR2 YFSETQ. The CDR3 consists of 14 residues. V was pared by 3 bases and J by 5 bases, with 7 bases of the junction left unmatched. The CDR3 protein is CASSSGGGMNEQYF. CDR3 nucleotides: TGCGCCAGCAGCTCCGGGGGGGGTATGAACGAGCAGTACTTC.

This clone was counted a single time. The CDR3 DNA reads TGTGCCAGCTCACCACTTACCTTGGGACAGGTCAATCAGCCCCAGCATTTT. The encoded protein is CASSPLTLGQVNQPQHF. The chain combines TRBV18 with TRBJ1-5; 8 positions match TRBD1. J was trimmed by 3 bases and V by 1 base; bases with no gene match: 8. The CDR3 has 17 residues. Germline V gene sequence: CDR1 KGHSH, CDR2 LQKENI. The whole variable domain, remainder taken from reference TRBV18 and TRBJ1-5, is NAGVMQNPRHLVRRRGQEARLRCSPMKGHSHVYWYRQLPEEGLKFMVYLQKENIIDESGMPKERFSAEFPKEGPSILRIQQVVRGDSAAYFCASSPLTLGQVNQPQHFGDGTRLSIL.

The sample holds a few counts of this clone. V usage is TRBV6-6 and J usage is TRBJ2-1; D is possibly TRBD2 (6 bases). This CDR3 spans 14 amino acids. CDR1 is MNHNY, CDR2 SVGAGI, per germline (reference sequence). V was shortened by 0 bases and J by 11 bases, with 14 bases between the two germline ends. The CDR3 loop reads CASSYSFQGGKQFF. CDR3 DNA: TGTGCCAGCAGTTACTCGTTCCAAGGAGGGAAGCAGTTCTTC.

The V and J genes are TRBV6-1 and TRBJ1-4, with D possibly being TRBD1 (5 bases). The CDR3 runs to 14 residues. V was trimmed by 4 bases and J by 2 bases, leaving 8 bases between them. CDR1 and CDR2 from the germline V gene are MNHNS and SASEGT. CDR3 DNA: TGTGCCAGCAGTGTACAGGTGACTAATGAAAAACTGTTTTTT. Translation gives CASSVQVTNEKLFF.

The chain carries TRBV5-1 and TRBJ2-1, with 8 bases lining up with TRBD2. V lost 2 bases to trimming and J lost 6 bases; unmatched junction nucleotides: 7. The CDR3 length is 15 residues. From germline, CDR1 is SGHRS and CDR2 YFSETQ. CDR3 in DNA: TGCGCCAGCAGCTTCCCCGGGACTAGTGGCAATGAGCAGTTCTTC. Encoded protein: CASSFPGTSGNEQFF.

The chain employs TRBV29-1 and TRBJ1-1; a weak D match, TRBD1 (6 bases). The CDR3 length is 14 residues. In germline, CDR1 is SQVTM, CDR2 ANQGSEA. V lost 1 base and J 1 base, leaving 10 bases between the germline ends. CDR3 in amino acids: CSVEVWGRNTEAFF. The CDR3 region has the DNA TGCAGCGTTGAAGTATGGGGGCGGAACACTGAAGCTTTCTTT. Based on the CDR3 plus reference TRBV29-1 and TRBJ1-1, the full variable domain is SAVISQKPSRDICQRGTSLTIQCQVDSQVTMMFWYRQQPGQSLTLIATANQGSEATYESGFVIDKFPISRPNLTFSTLTVSNMSPEDSSIYLCSVEVWGRNTEAFFGQGTRLTVV.

The genes are TRBV21-1 and TRBJ2-7; TRBD2, as called in the table, went unchecked against the DNA. TRBV21-1 is a pseudogene. The CDR3 has 12 residues. CDR3 sequence: CASSKAYYEQYF. Here the CDR3 DNA reads TGTGCCAGCAGCAAAGCCTACTACGAGCAGTACTTC.

This clone was seen a few times. CDR3 residues: CASRGTTNQPQHF. Written as DNA, the CDR3 is TGTGCCAGCAGAGGGACAACTAATCAGCCCCAGCATTTT. V usage is TRBV2 and J usage is TRBJ1-5, with D maybe TRBD1 (6 bases). Trimming cost V 6 bases and J 4 bases, with 10 bases left between them. The CDR3 runs to 13 residues. Germline V gene lookup returns CDR1 SNHLY and CDR2 FYNNEI.

The chain's CDR3 is CATSRDDPRASYNEQFF. As DNA, the CDR3 is TGTGCCACCAGCAGAGACGATCCGCGGGCCTCCTACAATGAGCAGTTCTTC. The chain uses TRBV15 and TRBJ2-1; maybe TRBD2 (5 bases). This CDR3 has 17 amino acids. Trimming took 0 bases from V and 0 from J, leaving 12 bases between them. CDR1 is LNHNV and CDR2 is YYDKDF in the germline V gene (reference sequence).

CDR3 nucleotides: TGCGCCAGCAGCCAAGAAATACAGGGCACCGGGGAGCTGTTTTTT. This codes for CASSQEIQGTGELFF. The J gene is TRBJ2-2, the V gene TRBV5-1, with D possibly being TRBD1 (6 bases). The ends were cut back, 4 bases at V and 4 bases at J, with 14 bases in the middle. The CDR3 loop spans 15 amino acids. Germline V lookup: CDR1 SGHRS, CDR2 YFSETQ.

This sequence joins TRBV7-9 and TRBJ2-2, with unresolved D. The CDR3 extends over 15 amino acids. Trimming stripped 5 bases from V and 0 bases from J, with 10 bases between. CDR1 and CDR2 (germline): SEHNR, FQNEAQ (reference sequence). The CDR3 sequence is CASSPPGSNTGELFF. Written as DNA, the CDR3 is TGTGCCAGCAGCCCCCCGGGTTCGAACACCGGGGAGCTGTTTTTT.

This chain connects TRBV28 to TRBJ2-5; TRBD1 aligns across 8 bases. Per germline, CDR1 MDHEN and CDR2 SYDVKM. The CDR3 contains 15 residues. The V segment lost 5 bases and the J segment 1 base; nucleotides outside the gene matches: 6. DNA of the CDR3: TGTGCCAGCAGTGCCCAGACAGGGGCCCAAGAGACCCAGTACTTC. Residues: CASSAQTGAQETQYF.

CDR3 in amino acids: CASIYRGNTEAFF. DNA of the CDR3: TGTGCCAGCATCTACAGGGGGAACACTGAAGCTTTCTTT. The chain has TRBV28 and TRBJ1-1; TRBD1 agrees at 7 bases. Germline V gene lookup returns CDR1 MDHEN and CDR2 SYDVKM. Trimming cost V 7 bases and J 1 base; bases outside gene matches: 3. The CDR3 is 13 amino acids.

The chain links TRBV11-2 to TRBJ1-4; D not certain. Trimming pared 1 base from V and 8 bases from J, leaving 8 bases between. This CDR3 comprises 13 residues. CDR1 SGHAT and CDR2 FQNNGV come from the germline V gene. The CDR3 DNA follows: TGTGCCAGCAGCTTAGGACTTCAGGAAAAACTGTTTTTT. It is translated as CASSLGLQEKLFF.